This TCR beta chain was observed in a study of blood T cell repertoires in COVID-19 (dated by TCRdb to 2018 to 2020). Some background on the complete study: Samples from collaborators originated in the United States, Italy and Spain and spanned both the acute and convalescent phases of COVID-19. The material from the prospective study consisted of cDNA or gDNA derived from T cells, B-cell-depleted T cells, or PBMCs. Subjects who had been exposed to COVID-19, were actively infected with it, or had recovered from it provided the deeply sampled blood TCRbeta repertoires that made up the dataset. The repertoires were released in a freely available public database intended as a resource for research on the immune response to SARS-CoV-2. Samples were obtained from the ongoing ImmuneRACE study (first 160 participants) and from 950 to 1,500 subjects provided by 6 global collaborators. The sample metadata nearly always contained a de-identified subject ID, COVID-19 status, age in years and sex. HLA class I and class II types, where available, came from metadata supplied by the sample provider rather than from assay-based typing. The paper's findings and limits, for the study overall: The amount of clinical and demographic metadata varied by source and participant and was provided uncurated.

CDR1 and CDR2 are drawn from the germline V gene: MDHEN, SYDVKM. V is reduced by 6 bases and J by 0 bases, leaving a spacing of 11 bases between them. Taken from cysteine to phenylalanine, the CDR3 has 15 residues. Of the read, only the CDR3 DNA is kept; its 45 bases are in frame from base 1. TCRbeta CDR3 regions were amplified from genomic DNA by means of the immunoSEQ Assay, a bias-controlled multiplex PCR. The paper's processing steps were these. Nucleated cell counts per sample were estimated from amplification of reference gene primers within the assay. Sequence reads were collapsed and filtered to measure the absolute abundance of every unique TCRbeta CDR3 rearrangement. Productive Simpson clonality was computed per sample as the square root of Simpson's diversity index over productive rearrangements. TCRdb holds this immuneACCESS table with in-frame rearrangements only. Some clones are missing; in checked studies, unresolved V genes explain under half, and the rest has no known cause. Clonal size and the V and J genes are those of that table, whereas D and trimming came from the DNA. This sample lists 97,000 or so clones; 82% were detected once. The biggest ten clones account for around 19% of the sample.

Collaborating institutions collected whole blood in K2EDTA tubes following their own protocols. Collaborator samples were shipped for TCRbeta analysis as frozen whole blood, isolated PBMCs, or DNA extracted from either sample type. About this clone itself: The antigen it binds to is not known. Base qualities are not provided; no much larger clone lies one nucleotide away.

This chain joins TRBV28 to TRBJ1-4; TRBD1 might be the D gene, on 5 matching bases. The sequencing input was peripheral blood. The sequence derives from a man at least 80 years old with acute or convalescent COVID-19. This receptor carries the CDR3 CASSRAGSTNEKLFF. The DNA sequence follows: TGTGCCAGCAGCAGGGCCGGTTCAACTAATGAAAAACTGTTTTTT.